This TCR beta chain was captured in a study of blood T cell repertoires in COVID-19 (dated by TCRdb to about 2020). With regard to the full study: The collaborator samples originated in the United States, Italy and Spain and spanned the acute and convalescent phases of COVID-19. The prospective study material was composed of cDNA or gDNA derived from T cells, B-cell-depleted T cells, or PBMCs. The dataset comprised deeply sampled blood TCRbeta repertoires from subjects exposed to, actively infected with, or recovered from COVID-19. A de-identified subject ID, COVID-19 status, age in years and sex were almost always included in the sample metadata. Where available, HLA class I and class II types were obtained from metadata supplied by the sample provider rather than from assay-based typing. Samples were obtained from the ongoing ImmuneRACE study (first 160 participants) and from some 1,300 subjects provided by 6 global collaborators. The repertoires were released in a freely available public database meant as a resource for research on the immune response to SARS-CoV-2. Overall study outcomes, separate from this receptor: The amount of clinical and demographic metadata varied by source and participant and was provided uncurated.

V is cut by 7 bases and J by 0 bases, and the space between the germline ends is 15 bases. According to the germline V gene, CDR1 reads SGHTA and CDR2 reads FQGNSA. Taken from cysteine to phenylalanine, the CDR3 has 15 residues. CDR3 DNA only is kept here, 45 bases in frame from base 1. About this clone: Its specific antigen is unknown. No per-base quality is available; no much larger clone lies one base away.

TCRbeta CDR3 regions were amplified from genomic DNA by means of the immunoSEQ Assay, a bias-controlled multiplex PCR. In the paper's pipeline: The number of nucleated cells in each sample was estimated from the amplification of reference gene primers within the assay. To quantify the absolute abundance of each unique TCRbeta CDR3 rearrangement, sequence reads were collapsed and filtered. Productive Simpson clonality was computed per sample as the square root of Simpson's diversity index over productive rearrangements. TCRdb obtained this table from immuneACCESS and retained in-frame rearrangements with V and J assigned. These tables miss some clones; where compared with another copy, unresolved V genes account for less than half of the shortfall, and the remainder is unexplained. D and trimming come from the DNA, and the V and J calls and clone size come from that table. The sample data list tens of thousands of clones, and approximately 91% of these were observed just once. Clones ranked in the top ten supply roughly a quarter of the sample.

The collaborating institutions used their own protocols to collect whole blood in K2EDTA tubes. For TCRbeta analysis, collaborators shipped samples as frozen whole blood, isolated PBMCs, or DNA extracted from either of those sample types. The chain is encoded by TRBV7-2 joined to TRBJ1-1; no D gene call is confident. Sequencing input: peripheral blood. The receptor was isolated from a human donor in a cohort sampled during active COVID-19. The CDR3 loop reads CASTPTDTLNTEAFF. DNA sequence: TGTGCCAGCACCCCCACAGACACCTTGAACACTGAAGCTTTCTTT. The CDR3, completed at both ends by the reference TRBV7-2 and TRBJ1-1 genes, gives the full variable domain GAGVSQSPSNKVTEKGKDVELRCDPISGHTALYWYRQSLGQGLEFLIYFQGNSAPDKSGLPSDRFSAERTGGSVSTLTIQRTQQEDSAVYLCASTPTDTLNTEAFFGQGTRLTVV.